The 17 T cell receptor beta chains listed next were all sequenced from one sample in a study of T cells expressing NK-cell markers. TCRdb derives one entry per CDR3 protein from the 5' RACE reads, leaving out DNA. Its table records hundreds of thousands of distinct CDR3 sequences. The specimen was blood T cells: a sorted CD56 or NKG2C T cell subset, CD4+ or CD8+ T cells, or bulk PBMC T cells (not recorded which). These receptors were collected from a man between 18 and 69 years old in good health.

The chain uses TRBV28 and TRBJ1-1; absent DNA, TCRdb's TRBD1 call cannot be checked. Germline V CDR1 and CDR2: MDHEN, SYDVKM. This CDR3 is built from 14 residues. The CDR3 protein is CASSWGQGAAEAFF.

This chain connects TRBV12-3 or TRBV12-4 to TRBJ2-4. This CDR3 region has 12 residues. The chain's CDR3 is CASSLIKNIQYF.

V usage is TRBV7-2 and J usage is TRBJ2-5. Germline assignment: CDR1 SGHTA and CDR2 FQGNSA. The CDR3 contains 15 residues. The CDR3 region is CASRHTHSVGETQYF.

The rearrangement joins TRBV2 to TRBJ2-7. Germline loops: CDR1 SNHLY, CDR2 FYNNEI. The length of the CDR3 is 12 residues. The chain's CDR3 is CASSGTSYEQYF.

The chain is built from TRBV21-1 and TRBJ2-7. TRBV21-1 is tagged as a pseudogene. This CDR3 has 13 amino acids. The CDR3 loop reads CASSRFGVYEQYF.

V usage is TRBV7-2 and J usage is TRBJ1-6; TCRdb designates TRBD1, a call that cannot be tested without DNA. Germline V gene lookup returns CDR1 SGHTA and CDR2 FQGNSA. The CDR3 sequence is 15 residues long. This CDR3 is CASSLVDRPNSPLHF.

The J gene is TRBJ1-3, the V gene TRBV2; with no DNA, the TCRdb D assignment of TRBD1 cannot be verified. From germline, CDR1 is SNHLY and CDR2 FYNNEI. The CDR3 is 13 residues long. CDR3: CASSGGHIHTIYF.

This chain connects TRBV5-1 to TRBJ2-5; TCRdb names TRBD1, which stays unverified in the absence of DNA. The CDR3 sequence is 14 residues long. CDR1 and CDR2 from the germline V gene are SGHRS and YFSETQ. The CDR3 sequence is CASSQITGAKTQYF.

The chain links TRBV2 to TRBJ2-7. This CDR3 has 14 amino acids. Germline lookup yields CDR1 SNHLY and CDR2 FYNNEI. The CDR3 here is CASSLDRRSLEQYF.

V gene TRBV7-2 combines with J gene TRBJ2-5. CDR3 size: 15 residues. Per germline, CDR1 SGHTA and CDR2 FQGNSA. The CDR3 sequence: CASSFQDGVFETQYF.

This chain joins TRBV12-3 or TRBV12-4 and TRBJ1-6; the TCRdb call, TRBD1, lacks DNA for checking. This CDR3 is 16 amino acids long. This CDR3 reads CASSLWTGGADSPLHF.

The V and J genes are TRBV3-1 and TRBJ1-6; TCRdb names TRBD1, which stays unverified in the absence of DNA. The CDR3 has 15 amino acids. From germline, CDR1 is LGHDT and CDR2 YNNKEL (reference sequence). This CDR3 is CASGRTGGYNSPLHF.

The CDR3 region is CAIHGQSTDTQYF. The J gene is TRBJ2-3, the V gene TRBV10-3; TCRdb designates TRBD1, a call that cannot be tested without DNA. The CDR3 covers 13 residues. Germline values: CDR1 ENHRY, CDR2 SYGVKD.

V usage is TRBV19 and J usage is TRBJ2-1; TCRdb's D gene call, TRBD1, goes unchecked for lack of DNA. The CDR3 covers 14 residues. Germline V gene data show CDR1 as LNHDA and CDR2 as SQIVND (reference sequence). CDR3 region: CASSSGGKYNEQFF.

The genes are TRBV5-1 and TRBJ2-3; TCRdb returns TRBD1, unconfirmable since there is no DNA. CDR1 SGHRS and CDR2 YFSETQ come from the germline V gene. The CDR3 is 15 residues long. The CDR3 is CASSLGDRVSNTQYF.

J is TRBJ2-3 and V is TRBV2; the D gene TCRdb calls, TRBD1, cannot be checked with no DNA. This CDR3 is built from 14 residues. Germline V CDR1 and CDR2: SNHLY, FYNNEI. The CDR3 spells CASSALNKYDTQYF.

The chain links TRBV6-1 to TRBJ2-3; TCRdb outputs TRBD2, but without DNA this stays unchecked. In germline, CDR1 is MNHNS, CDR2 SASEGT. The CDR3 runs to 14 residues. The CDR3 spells CASSVEHPLRTQYF.